Below, 26 T cell receptor beta chains from the same sample are listed, as sequenced in a study of human T cells and chemical hapten exposure. TCRdb re-analysed the RACE reads in MiXCR, keeping a single row per CDR3 protein. In the table there are 80,000 to 100,000 distinct CDR3 sequences, about 10% of which are singletons. Time point: pre-sensitization, week 0. The treatment here: therapeutic diphenylcyclopropenone sensitization with weekly scalp DPC. Sample: whole blood, taken in connection with sensitization to the hapten diphenylcyclopropenone (DPC). These TCRs come from a woman in her sixties with alopecia areata. Some clones in this sample may be carry-over from other donors' samples.

This clonotype came up many times. The chain joins TRBV3-1 to TRBJ2-4, with D tentatively TRBD2 (6 bases). Germline V gene data show CDR1 as LGHDT and CDR2 as YNNKEL (reference sequence). Trimming left V 2 bases short and J 11 bases short, with 13 bases between. The length of the CDR3 is 13 residues. CDR3 protein: CASSQKGLEFQYF. The CDR3 bases are TGTGCCAGCAGCCAAAAGGGACTCGAGTTTCAGTACTTC.

This clonotype was recorded at least ten times. The chain uses TRBV7-3 and TRBJ2-2; D perhaps matches TRBD1 (5 bases). Germline values: CDR1 SGHTA, CDR2 FQGTGA. CDR3 length equals 13 residues. Trimming stripped 5 bases from V and 6 bases from J, with 10 bases between. The CDR3 here is CASSPQGSGELFF. CDR3 in DNA: TGTGCCAGCAGCCCCCAGGGATCCGGGGAGCTGTTTTTT.

This clonotype appeared many times. The chain has TRBV10-3 and TRBJ2-3; D is undetermined. Germline-derived CDR1 and CDR2 are ENHRY and SYGVKD. This CDR3 region has 12 residues. The V end was cut by 3 bases, the J end by 7 bases, with 8 bases between. The CDR3 loop reads CAISEEINTQYF. The CDR3 coding sequence is TGTGCCATCAGTGAAGAAATTAATACGCAGTATTTT.

The chain carries TRBV19 and TRBJ1-2, with D uncertain. Germline CDR1 and CDR2: LNHDA and SQIVND (reference sequence). Deletions cut 5 bases from V and 5 bases from J, with 18 bases between. The CDR3 extends over 15 amino acids. The CDR3 region has the DNA TGTGCCAGTAGTGATTCAGGCCATGGCGGGTATGGCTACACCTTC. Amino acid sequence: CASSDSGHGGYGYTF.

The table lists this clonotype with many counts. The genes are TRBV10-3 and TRBJ1-4; a possible D gene is TRBD1 (5 bases). The CDR3 runs 14 residues. Looked up from germline, CDR1 is ENHRY and CDR2 is SYGVKD. Trimming stripped 8 bases from V and 4 bases from J, with 14 bases between. Here the CDR3 reads CAIADSLRNEKLFF. The CDR3 DNA reads as TGTGCCATCGCTGACAGTCTACGTAATGAAAAACTGTTTTTT.

This clonotype was detected ten times or more. The rearrangement uses TRBV6-6 and TRBJ1-2; D is unclear. CDR1 is MNHNY and CDR2 is SVGAGI in the germline V gene (reference sequence). This CDR3 has 13 amino acids. With 7 bases removed from V and 8 bases from J, the gap between germline ends came to 17 bases. The DNA of the CDR3 is TGTGCCAGCAATCCCTCCGAGGTGGGGGGCTACACCTTC. This codes for CASNPSEVGGYTF.

A word on this clonotype: Given a much more abundant clone one base away, this may be a read error. The chain combines TRBV5-1 with TRBJ1-1, with 8 bases fitting TRBD1. The CDR3 runs 14 residues. Germline CDR1 and CDR2: SGHRS and YFSETQ. As DNA, the CDR3 is TGCGCCAGCAGCGTAAGACAGGGGAACACTGAAGCTCTCTTT. This sequence encodes CASSVRQGNTEALF.

In its sample, this clonotype was seen many times. The chain recombines TRBV5-1 with TRBJ1-3; TRBD1 matches at 8 bases. Per the germline V gene, CDR1 is SGHRS and CDR2 is YFSETQ. This CDR3 has 16 residues. The V segment lost 4 bases and the J segment 0 bases; nucleotides outside the gene matches: 6. CDR3: CASSRQTGGSGNTIYF. CDR3 sequence (DNA): TGCGCCAGCAGCCGGCAAACAGGGGGCTCTGGAAACACCATATATTTT.

The chain carries TRBV10-3 and TRBJ2-3; TRBD1 matches at 8 bases. The junction had 1 base not matched to a gene; V was cut back by 6 bases and J by 2 bases. This CDR3 comprises 13 residues. Germline V gene sequence: CDR1 ENHRY, CDR2 SYGVKD. DNA for the CDR3: TGTGCCATCAGGACAGGGGTCACAGATACGCAGTATTTT. This codes for CAIRTGVTDTQYF.

This clonotype occurred a few times. This chain connects TRBV29-1 to TRBJ2-6, with D uncertain. Germline loops: CDR1 SQVTM, CDR2 ANQGSEA. This CDR3 spans 15 amino acids. V was clipped by 4 bases and J by 4 bases, with 14 bases between them. The CDR3, as DNA: TGCAGCGTTGGGGAAGGGTTAGCCGGGGCCAACGTCCTGACTTTC. Protein product: CSVGEGLAGANVLTF.

This clonotype showed up many times. The chain uses TRBV9 and TRBJ1-2; 7 bases line up with TRBD1. V was pared by 0 bases and J by 0 bases, with 8 bases of the junction left unmatched. This CDR3 contains 17 residues. Germline loops: CDR1 SGDLS, CDR2 YYNGEE. CDR3 region: CASSVGSQGPTNYGYTF. CDR3 sequence (DNA): TGTGCCAGCAGCGTAGGATCACAGGGGCCCACTAACTATGGCTACACCTTC.

This clonotype was counted ten times or more. CDR3 sequence reads: CASSQRGSDYGYTF. In nucleotides, the CDR3 is TGTGCCAGCAGCCAGCGGGGGTCGGACTATGGCTACACCTTC. The chain employs TRBV11-2 and TRBJ1-2; possible D gene TRBD1, 5 bases. This CDR3 has 14 amino acids. Germline-derived CDR1 and CDR2 are SGHAT and FQNNGV. V lost 5 bases and J 3 bases, leaving 13 bases between the germline ends. Drawing the rest from reference TRBV11-2 and TRBJ1-2, the complete variable domain is EAGVAQSPRYKIIEKRQSVAFWCNPISGHATLYWYQQILGQGPKLLIQFQNNGVVDDSQLPKDRFSAERLKGVDSTLKIQPAKLEDSAVYLCASSQRGSDYGYTFGSGTRLTVV.

This clonotype was observed at least ten times. This chain joins TRBV12-3 or TRBV12-4 and TRBJ2-3; D is perhaps TRBD2 (5 bases). The CDR3 extends over 15 amino acids. V was clipped by 3 bases and J by 4 bases, with 14 bases between them. Here the CDR3 reads CASSLGPGKADTQYF. The CDR3 bases are TGTGCCAGCAGTTTGGGCCCCGGGAAGGCAGATACGCAGTATTTT.

In its sample, this clonotype was seen many times. This rearrangement joins TRBV7-9 to TRBJ2-1; the match to TRBD1 covers 7 bases. The CDR3 covers 15 residues. CDR1 is SEHNR, CDR2 FQNEAQ, per germline (reference sequence). The J segment lost 2 bases and the V segment lost 5 bases, leaving 6 bases of the junction unmatched. The DNA of the CDR3 is TGTGCCAGCAGCCCACAGGGGTCCCCCTACAATGAGCAGTTCTTC. Protein sequence: CASSPQGSPYNEQFF.

In its sample, this clonotype was seen many times. V is TRBV27 and J is TRBJ1-1, with D maybe TRBD1 (6 bases). Germline lookup yields CDR1 MNHEY and CDR2 SMNVEV (reference sequence). Trimming stripped 5 bases from V and 11 bases from J, with 12 bases between. CDR3 length: 11 amino acids. The CDR3 loop reads CASSPGARAFF. DNA for the CDR3: TGTGCCAGCAGTCCAGGGGCTCGGGCTTTCTTT.

This clonotype was picked up a small number of times. V is TRBV25-1 and J is TRBJ2-7; 7 bases map to TRBD1. Germline values: CDR1 MGHDK, CDR2 SYGVNS. The CDR3 totals 13 residues. After removal of 6 bases from V and 11 bases from J, the junction contained 13 bases not matched to a gene. The CDR3 loop is CASSPGQNDLEYF. CDR3 in DNA: TGTGCCAGCAGCCCGGGACAGAATGATTTGGAGTACTTC.

This clonotype came up many times. V and J are TRBV7-3 and TRBJ2-2, with D tentatively TRBD1 (6 bases). The CDR3 extends over 13 amino acids. V was clipped by 2 bases and J by 7 bases, with 8 bases between them. Germline V gene sequence: CDR1 SGHTA, CDR2 FQGTGA. The CDR3 sequence: CASSLQGIGELFF. In nucleotides, the CDR3 is TGTGCCAGCAGCTTACAGGGGATCGGGGAGCTGTTTTTT.

This clonotype has at least ten counts. This chain connects TRBV2 to TRBJ2-3, with D tentatively TRBD2 (5 bases). Between the trimmed V and J ends, which lost 5 bases and 0 bases, there was a span of 9 bases. CDR1 is SNHLY, CDR2 FYNNEI, per germline. The CDR3 loop spans 14 amino acids. This chain's CDR3 is CASSRAVSTDTQYF. CDR3 nucleotide sequence: TGTGCCAGCAGTAGAGCGGTTAGCACAGATACGCAGTATTTT.

The CDR3 DNA is TGTGCCAGCAGTGAATTTAGGACAGGGCGGACTGAAGCTTTCTTT. Translating it yields CASSEFRTGRTEAFF. The chain combines TRBV6-1 with TRBJ1-1; TRBD1 matches 8 bases. Per the germline V gene, CDR1 is MNHNS and CDR2 is SASEGT. This CDR3 spans 15 amino acids. V gave up 2 bases and J gave up 5 bases; unmatched junction bases: 7.

This clonotype was seen repeatedly, ten times or more. V gene TRBV11-2 combines with J gene TRBJ1-4, with D uncertain. This CDR3 is 13 amino acids long. V shed 5 bases and J shed 3 bases, with 7 bases lying between them. The germline V gene has CDR1 SGHAT and CDR2 FQNNGV. CDR3: CASSNSPNEKLFF. CDR3 nucleotides: TGTGCCAGCAGCAACAGCCCTAATGAAAAACTGTTTTTT.

The chain employs TRBV6-5 and TRBJ1-1; 8 bases agree with TRBD1. With 2 bases clipped from V and 0 bases from J, the junction kept 5 bases outside the gene matches. The germline gives CDR1 MNHEY, CDR2 SVGAGI. This CDR3 is built from 16 residues. CDR3: CASSYATGGMNTEAFF. CDR3 DNA: TGTGCCAGCAGTTACGCTACAGGGGGGATGAACACTGAAGCTTTCTTT.

This clonotype was recorded at least ten times. The rearrangement links TRBV7-2 to TRBJ1-1, with unresolved D. This CDR3 region has 13 residues. Germline loops: CDR1 SGHTA, CDR2 FQGNSA. The germline V and J ends were trimmed by 5 bases and 7 bases, with 14 bases remaining between them. The CDR3 loop is CASSTQGRHEAFF. CDR3 DNA sequence: TGTGCCAGCAGCACCCAAGGACGGCATGAAGCTTTCTTT.

This clonotype occurred many times. The chain has TRBV29-1 and TRBJ1-2; 9 positions match TRBD1. CDR1 is SQVTM and CDR2 is ANQGSEA in the germline V gene. Trimming removed 6 bases from V and 0 bases from J; junction bases left unmatched: 11. The CDR3 has 16 amino acids. The DNA for the CDR3 is TGCAGCGTAGGGCCGGGACAGGGAGAAACTAACTATGGCTACACCTTC. This translates into CSVGPGQGETNYGYTF.

This clonotype was counted ten times or more. The rearrangement uses TRBV5-6 and TRBJ2-3, with 8 bases matching TRBD1. The CDR3 has 16 residues. Germline V gives CDR1 SGHDT, CDR2 YYEEEE. Trimming at V came to 1 base and at J to 1 base, leaving 5 bases not matched to a gene. This CDR3 is CASSLKTGGGTDTQYF. As DNA, the CDR3 is TGTGCCAGCAGCTTGAAAACAGGGGGTGGCACAGATACGCAGTATTTT.

This clonotype was counted only a few times. The chain links TRBV20-1 to TRBJ2-5; 9 positions agree with TRBD2. The J segment lost 7 bases and the V segment lost 3 bases, leaving 15 bases of the junction unmatched. The CDR3 spans 16 residues. The germline V gene encodes CDR1 DFQATT and CDR2 SNEGSKA (reference sequence). The CDR3 region is CSASDSSGDYLGTQYF. CDR3 in DNA: TGCAGTGCTAGTGATTCTAGCGGGGATTACCTAGGGACCCAGTACTTC.

This clonotype was detected only a few times. The CDR3 sequence: CASRPGLAGDRETQYF. The CDR3 DNA is TGCGCCAGCAGACCCGGACTAGCGGGGGATAGGGAGACCCAGTACTTC. The chain recombines TRBV10-1 with TRBJ2-5, with TRBD2 identical over 13 bases. J gave up 5 bases and V 6 bases, and 9 bases lay outside the gene matches. The V gene's germline CDR1 is WNHNN and CDR2 SYGVQD (reference sequence). The CDR3 runs 16 residues.